These T cell receptor beta chains were read from a single sample in a study of beta chain features in type 1 diabetes. The table came from immunoSEQ multiplex PCR; TCRdb's copy has only in-frame clones and leaves some out. The data show about 160,000 clones, with about 8.1% seen just once and approximately 0.54% held by the top ten. Sequenced sample: central memory CD4+ T cells from blood. These receptors originate from a woman aged 18-29 years with type 1 diabetes. CDR3s include the opening cysteine and the closing phenylalanine or tryptophan. Fields, in order: V gene, J gene, clone size, D gene, CDR3 protein, CDR3 DNA. D genes are given only for firm matches. A clone size is listed for some rows: how often the clone was seen (once, few, many), or a class if it is expanded.

TRBV7-9,TRBJ2-7,few,.,CASGQLTYEQYF,TGTGCCAGCGGACAGCTCACCTACGAGCAGTACTTC
TRBV9,TRBJ1-6,few,TRBD1,CASSVGVNRGNSPLHF,TGTGCCAGCAGCGTAGGAGTGAACAGGGGGAATTCACCCCTCCACTTT
TRBV27,TRBJ2-5,few,.,CASSVRDGETQYF,TGTGCCAGCAGTGTCAGGGATGGAGAGACCCAGTACTTC
TRBV5-8,TRBJ1-1,.,.,CASSLALRNTEAFF,TGTGCCAGCAGCTTGGCGCTGAGGAACACTGAAGCTTTCTTT
TRBV6-6,TRBJ2-1,.,.,CASKQGDSYNEQFF,TGTGCCAGCAAACAGGGCGATTCCTACAATGAGCAGTTCTTC
TRBV7-2,TRBJ2-3,few,TRBD2,CASSLAPGGLGDTQYF,TGTGCCAGCAGCTTAGCGCCGGGGGGGCTAGGGGATACGCAGTATTTT
TRBV19,TRBJ2-2,few,.,CASSRANTGELFF,TGTGCCAGCTCCAGGGCGAACACCGGGGAGCTGTTTTTT
TRBV29-1,TRBJ1-2,few,TRBD1,CSVATGTGDYGYTF,TGCAGCGTGGCGACCGGGACAGGGGATTATGGCTACACCTTC
TRBV25-1,TRBJ2-5,.,.,CASSEYIQGRGQETQYF,TGTGCCAGCAGTGAATATATTCAGGGCAGGGGACAAGAGACCCAGTACTTC
TRBV5-4,TRBJ1-2,few,TRBD1,CASRSDRALNYGYTF,TGTGCCAGCAGGTCCGACAGGGCCCTTAACTATGGCTACACCTTC
TRBV7-2,TRBJ2-7,.,.,CASSPQTFTYEQYF,TGTGCCAGCAGCCCTCAGACATTCACCTACGAGCAGTACTTC
TRBV5-1,TRBJ2-7,.,.,CASSREDRDGYEQYF,TGCGCCAGCAGCCGGGAGGACAGGGATGGGTACGAGCAGTACTTC
TRBV7-3,TRBJ2-7,.,.,CASSLQQAKSYEQYF,TGTGCCAGCAGCTTACAACAGGCTAAATCCTACGAGCAGTACTTC
TRBV4-3,TRBJ2-7,few,.,CASSQEGQGPYEQYF,TGCGCCAGCAGCCAAGAGGGCCAGGGCCCCTACGAGCAGTACTTC
TRBV11-2,TRBJ2-7,few,.,CASSGLYEQYF,TGTGCCAGCAGCGGGCTCTACGAGCAGTACTTC
TRBV28,TRBJ2-7,few,.,CASSVTGFRHEQYF,TGTGCCAGCAGCGTCACAGGGTTCCGCCACGAGCAGTACTTC
TRBV11-2,TRBJ2-1,few,TRBD1,CASSKGQGPNEQFF,TGTGCCAGCAGCAAAGGACAGGGACCCAATGAGCAGTTCTTC
TRBV19,TRBJ2-3,.,.,CASSRDHSTDTQYF,TGTGCCAGTAGTCGGGATCATAGCACAGATACGCAGTATTTT
TRBV11-3,TRBJ2-1,.,TRBD2,CASSFTTSGTYNEQFF,TGTGCCAGCAGCTTTACGACTAGCGGGACGTACAATGAGCAGTTCTTC
TRBV19,TRBJ2-3,.,TRBD2,CASSRAGGLTDTQYF,TGTGCCAGTAGTAGAGCGGGGGGGCTCACAGATACGCAGTATTTT
TRBV4-3,TRBJ2-7,.,.,CASSHRLVGSPYEQYF,TGCGCCAGCAGCCACCGACTAGTCGGGAGTCCCTACGAGCAGTACTTC
TRBV6-6,TRBJ2-1,.,TRBD2,CASQRESYNEQFF,TGTGCCAGCCAGCGGGAGAGCTACAATGAGCAGTTCTTC
TRBV14,TRBJ2-3,few,TRBD2,CASSLYLAGADTQYF,TGTGCCAGCAGCCTCTATCTGGCGGGAGCAGATACGCAGTATTTT
TRBV19,TRBJ1-1,.,.,CASRIVDILNTEAFF,TGTGCCAGTAGAATAGTTGACATATTGAACACTGAAGCTTTCTTT
TRBV7-9,TRBJ2-1,.,TRBD2,CASSLEGTSFGQFF,TGTGCCAGCAGCTTAGAGGGGACTAGCTTCGGGCAGTTCTTC
TRBV30,TRBJ2-3,.,.,CAWSGSGTDTQYF,TGTGCCTGGAGTGGCTCAGGGACAGATACGCAGTATTTT
TRBV9,TRBJ2-1,.,.,CASSEDILNEQFF,TGTGCCAGCAGCGAGGACATCCTCAATGAGCAGTTCTTC
TRBV11-2,TRBJ2-1,few,TRBD2,CASSLGSRGGGYNEQFF,TGTGCCAGCAGCTTAGGCTCGCGGGGGGGCGGGTACAATGAGCAGTTCTTC
TRBV6-5,TRBJ2-5,few,TRBD1,CASSQGTGGGKTQYF,TGTGCCAGCAGTCAGGGGACAGGGGGCGGAAAGACCCAGTACTTC
TRBV7-9,TRBJ2-3,few,TRBD2,CASSTSGRSGYQYF,TGTGCCAGCAGTACTAGCGGACGATCCGGATACCAGTATTTT
TRBV28,TRBJ1-1,.,.,CASSEGENTEAFF,TGTGCCAGCAGCGAAGGGGAGAACACTGAAGCTTTCTTT
TRBV2,TRBJ2-1,.,.,CASSGDNYNEQFF,TGTGCCAGCAGTGGGGACAACTACAATGAGCAGTTCTTC
TRBV28,TRBJ1-2,once,.,CASSLGGSGYTF,TGTGCCAGCAGTTTGGGAGGGAGCGGCTACACCTTC
TRBV7-2,TRBJ1-1,.,.,CASSPRFPDRSEAFF,TGTGCCAGCAGCCCAAGATTCCCGGACAGATCTGAAGCTTTCTTT
TRBV30,TRBJ2-7,.,TRBD1,CAWGATRGEQYF,TGTGCCTGGGGAGCTACCAGGGGGGAGCAGTACTTC